The present T cell receptor beta chain was sequenced within a study of blood T cell repertoires in COVID-19. Study as a whole: Italy, Spain and the United States were the sources of the convalescent and acute COVID-19 samples. The analysed material was cDNA or gDNA that came from T cells, B-cell-depleted T cells, or PBMCs.

Per the original methods: How many nucleated cells were present was estimated from reference gene primer amplification. TCRdb's table, derived via immunoSEQ multiplex PCR, lists solely in-frame clones and lacks some. The V and J calls and clone size were taken over from that table, and D and trimming were inferred from the DNA. The data show hundreds of thousands of clones, about nine tenths seen once. V trimming: 6 bases; J trimming: 5 bases; junction bases outside the gene matches: 10. Germline V gene sequence: CDR1 SNHLY, CDR2 FYNNEI. The CDR3 is made up of 15 amino acids. Seattle's cohort entered during active infection and was followed longitudinally.

The sequence came from a woman in her 70s with COVID-19, enrolled during active disease. The sequenced sample was peripheral blood. The chain employs TRBV2 and TRBJ2-3, with 8 bases that match TRBD2. The CDR3 sequence is CASSALAALIDTQYF. CDR3 nucleotide sequence: TGTGCCAGCAGCGCACTAGCGGCCCTCATAGATACGCAGTATTTT. The full variable domain, with the rest looked up from reference TRBV2 and TRBJ2-3, is EPEVTQTPSHQVTQMGQEVILRCVPISNHLYFYWYRQILGQKVEFLVSFYNNEISEKSEIFDDQFSVERPDGSNFTLKIRSTKLEDSAMYFCASSALAALIDTQYFGPGTRLTVL.